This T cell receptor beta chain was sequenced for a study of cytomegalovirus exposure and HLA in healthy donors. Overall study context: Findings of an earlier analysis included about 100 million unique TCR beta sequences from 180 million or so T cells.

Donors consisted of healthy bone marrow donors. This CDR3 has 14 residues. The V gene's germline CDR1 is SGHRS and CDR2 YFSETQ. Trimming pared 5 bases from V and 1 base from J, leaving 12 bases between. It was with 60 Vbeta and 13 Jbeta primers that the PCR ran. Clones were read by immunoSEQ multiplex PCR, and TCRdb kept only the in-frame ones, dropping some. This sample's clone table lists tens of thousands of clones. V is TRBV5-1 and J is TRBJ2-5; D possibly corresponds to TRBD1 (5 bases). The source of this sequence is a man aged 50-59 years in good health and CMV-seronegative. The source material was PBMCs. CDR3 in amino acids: CASRGLVSQETQYF. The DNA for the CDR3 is TGCGCCAGCAGGGGGCTAGTCTCCCAAGAGACCCAGTACTTC.